The source of this T cell receptor (beta chain) is a study of T cell responses to AZD1222 COVID-19 vaccine. Overall study findings and caveats: Dominant CD4 TCR responses targeted spike regions 160-218 and 743-854. Among those given AZD1222, only 6 or 7 were seropositive at baseline. Most donors were white British and more were female, and clonal diversity was possibly underestimated. Samples come after the peak T cell response, not at day 14.

With regard to this clone: As yet, its antigen is unknown.

TCRdb keeps only in-frame clones here, not all; method: immunoSEQ multiplex PCR. With about 140,000 clones in the sample, the ten largest clones hold 2% to 2.5%. This TCR came from an adult in good health. The material sequenced was peripheral blood.

As DNA, the CDR3 is TGTGCCACCAGTGATTTAGGTAATTCACCCCTCCACTTT. It yields the protein CATSDLGNSPLHF. The rearrangement joins TRBV24-1 to TRBJ1-6, with unresolved D. The germline gives CDR1 KGHDR, CDR2 SFDVKD. V was clipped by 1 base and J by 6 bases, with 3 bases between them. CDR3 length equals 13 residues.